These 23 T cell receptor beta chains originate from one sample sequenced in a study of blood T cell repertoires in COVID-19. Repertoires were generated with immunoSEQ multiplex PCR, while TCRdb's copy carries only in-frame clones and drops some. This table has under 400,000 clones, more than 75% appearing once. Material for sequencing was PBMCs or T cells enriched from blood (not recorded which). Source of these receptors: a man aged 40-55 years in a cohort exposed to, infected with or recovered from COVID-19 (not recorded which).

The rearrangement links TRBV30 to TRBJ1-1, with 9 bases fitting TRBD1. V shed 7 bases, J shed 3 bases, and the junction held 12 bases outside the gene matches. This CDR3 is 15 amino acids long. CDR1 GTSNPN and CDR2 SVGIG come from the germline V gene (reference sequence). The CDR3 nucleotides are TGTGCCTTGAACATACAGGGGGCAGGGCACACTGAAGCTTTCTTT. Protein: CALNIQGAGHTEAFF. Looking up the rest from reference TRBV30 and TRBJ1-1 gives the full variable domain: SQTIHQWPATLVQPVGSPLSLECTVEGTSNPNLYWYRQAAGRGLQLLFYSVGIGQISSEVPQNLSASRPQDRQFILSSKKLLLSDSGFYLCALNIQGAGHTEAFFGQGTRLTVV.

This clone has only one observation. CDR3 in amino acids: CASSLVGENTEAFF. The CDR3 DNA reads as TGTGCCAGCAGTTTAGTGGGAGAAAACACTGAAGCTTTCTTT. The chain carries TRBV27 and TRBJ1-1; no reliable D call. Trimming left V 2 bases short and J 2 bases short, with 9 bases between. Germline CDR1 and CDR2: MNHEY and SMNVEV (reference sequence). There are 14 residues in the CDR3.

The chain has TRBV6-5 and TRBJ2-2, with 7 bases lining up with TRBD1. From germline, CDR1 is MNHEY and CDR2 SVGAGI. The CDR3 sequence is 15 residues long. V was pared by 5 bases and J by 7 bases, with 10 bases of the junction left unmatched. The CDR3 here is CASSQFRQGDGELFF. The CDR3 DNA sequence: TGTGCCAGCAGTCAGTTCCGACAGGGTGACGGGGAGCTGTTTTTT.

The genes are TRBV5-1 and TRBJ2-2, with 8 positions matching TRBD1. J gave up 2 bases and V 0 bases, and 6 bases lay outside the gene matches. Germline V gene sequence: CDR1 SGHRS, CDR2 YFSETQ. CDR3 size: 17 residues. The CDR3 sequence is CASSLAAGTGNTGELFF. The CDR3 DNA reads TGCGCCAGCAGCTTGGCAGCCGGGACAGGAAACACCGGGGAGCTGTTTTTT. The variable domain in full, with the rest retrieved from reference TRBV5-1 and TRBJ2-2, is KAGVTQTPRYLIKTRGQQVTLSCSPISGHRSVSWYQQTPGQGLQFLFEYFSETQRNKGNFPGRFSGRQFSNSRSEMNVSTLELGDSALYLCASSLAAGTGNTGELFFGEGSRLTVL.

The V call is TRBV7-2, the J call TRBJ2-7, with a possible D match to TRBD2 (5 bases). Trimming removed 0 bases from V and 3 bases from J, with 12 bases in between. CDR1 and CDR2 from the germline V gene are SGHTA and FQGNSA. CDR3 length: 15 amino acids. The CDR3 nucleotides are TGTGCCAGCAGCTTAGCCGTTTCTAGCCTCTACGAGCAGTACTTC. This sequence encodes CASSLAVSSLYEQYF. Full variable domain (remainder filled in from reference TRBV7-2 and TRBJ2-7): GAGVSQSPSNKVTEKGKDVELRCDPISGHTALYWYRQSLGQGLEFLIYFQGNSAPDKSGLPSDRFSAERTGGSVSTLTIQRTQQEDSAVYLCASSLAVSSLYEQYFGPGTRLTVT.

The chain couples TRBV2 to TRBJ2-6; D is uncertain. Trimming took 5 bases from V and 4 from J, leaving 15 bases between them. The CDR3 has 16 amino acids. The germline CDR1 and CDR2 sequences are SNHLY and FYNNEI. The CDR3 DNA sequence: TGTGCCAGCAGTACGGCCTCCTCAGGAGGGGCCAACGTCCTGACTTTC. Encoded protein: CASSTASSGGANVLTF.

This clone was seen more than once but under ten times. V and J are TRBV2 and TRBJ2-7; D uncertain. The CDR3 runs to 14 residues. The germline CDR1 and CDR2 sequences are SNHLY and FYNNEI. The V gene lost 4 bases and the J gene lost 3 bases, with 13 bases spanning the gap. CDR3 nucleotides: TGTGCCAGCAGTGTGAGTAGCCGATACTACGAGCAGTACTTC. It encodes CASSVSSRYYEQYF.

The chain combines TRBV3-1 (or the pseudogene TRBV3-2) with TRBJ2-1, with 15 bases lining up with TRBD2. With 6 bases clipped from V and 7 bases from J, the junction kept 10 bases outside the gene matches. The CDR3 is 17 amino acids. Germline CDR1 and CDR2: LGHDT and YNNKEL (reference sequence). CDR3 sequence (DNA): TGTGCCAGCAGACCAATCGGGACTAGCGGGAGGTGGAATGAGCAGTTCTTC. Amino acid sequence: CASRPIGTSGRWNEQFF.

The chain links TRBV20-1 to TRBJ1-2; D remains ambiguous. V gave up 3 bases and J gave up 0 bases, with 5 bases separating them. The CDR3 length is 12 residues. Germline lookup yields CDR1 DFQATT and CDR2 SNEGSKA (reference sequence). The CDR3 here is CSASFANYGYTF. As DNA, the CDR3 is TGCAGTGCTAGTTTCGCTAACTATGGCTACACCTTC.

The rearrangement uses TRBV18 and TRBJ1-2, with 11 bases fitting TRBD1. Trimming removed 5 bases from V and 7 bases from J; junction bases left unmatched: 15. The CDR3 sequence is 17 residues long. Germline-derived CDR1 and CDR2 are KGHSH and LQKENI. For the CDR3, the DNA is TGTGCCAGCTCATCTCGTAGGGAAGGACAGGGGGCGTTTGGCTACACCTTC. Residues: CASSSRREGQGAFGYTF.

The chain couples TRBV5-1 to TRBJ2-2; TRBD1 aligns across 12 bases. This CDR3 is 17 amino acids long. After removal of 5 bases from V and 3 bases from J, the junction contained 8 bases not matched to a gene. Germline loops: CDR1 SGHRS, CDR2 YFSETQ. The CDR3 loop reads CASSGLGQGAYTGELFF. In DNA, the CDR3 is TGCGCCAGCAGTGGTTTGGGACAGGGGGCTTACACCGGGGAGCTGTTTTTT.

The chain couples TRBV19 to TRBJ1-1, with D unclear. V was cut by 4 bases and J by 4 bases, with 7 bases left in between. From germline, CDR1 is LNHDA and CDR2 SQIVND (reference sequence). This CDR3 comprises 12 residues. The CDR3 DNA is TGTGCCAGTAGTAAAGCGGGCACTGAAGCTTTCTTT. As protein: CASSKAGTEAFF.

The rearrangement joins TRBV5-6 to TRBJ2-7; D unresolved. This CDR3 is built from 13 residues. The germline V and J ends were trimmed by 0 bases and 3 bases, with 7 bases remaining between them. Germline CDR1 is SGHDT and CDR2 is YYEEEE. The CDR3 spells CASSLGRVYEQYF. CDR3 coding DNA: TGTGCCAGCAGCTTGGGTCGGGTCTACGAGCAGTACTTC.

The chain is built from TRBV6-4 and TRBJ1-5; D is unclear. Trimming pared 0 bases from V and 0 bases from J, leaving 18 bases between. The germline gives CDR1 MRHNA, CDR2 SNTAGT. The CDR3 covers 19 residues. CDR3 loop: CASSDSRVGVNYSNQPQHF. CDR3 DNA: TGTGCCAGCAGTGACTCGAGGGTCGGGGTCAACTATAGCAATCAGCCCCAGCATTTT.

In nucleotides, the CDR3 is TGTGCCAGCAGTCGCCGTCAGGCAACTAATGAAAAACTGTTTTTT. Its translation: CASSRRQATNEKLFF. This rearrangement joins TRBV25-1 to TRBJ1-4; D remains unclear. Germline V gene lookup returns CDR1 MGHDK and CDR2 SYGVNS. There are 15 residues in the CDR3. V was trimmed by 5 bases and J by 0 bases, leaving 10 bases between them.

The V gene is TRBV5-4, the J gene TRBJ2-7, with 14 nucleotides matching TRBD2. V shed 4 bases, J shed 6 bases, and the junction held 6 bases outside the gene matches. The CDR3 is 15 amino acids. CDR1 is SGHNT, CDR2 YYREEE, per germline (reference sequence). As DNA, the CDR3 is TGTGCCAGCAGCCGGGGACTAGCGGGAGCTGGCGAGCAGTACTTC. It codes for CASSRGLAGAGEQYF.

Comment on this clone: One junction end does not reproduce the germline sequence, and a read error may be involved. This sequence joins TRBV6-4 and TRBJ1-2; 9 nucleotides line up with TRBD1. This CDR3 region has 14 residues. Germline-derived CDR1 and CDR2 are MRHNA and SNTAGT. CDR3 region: CASSDPAGTGLKAF. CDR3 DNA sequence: TGTGCCAGCAGTGACCCAGCCGGGACAGGGCTTAAGGCCTTC.

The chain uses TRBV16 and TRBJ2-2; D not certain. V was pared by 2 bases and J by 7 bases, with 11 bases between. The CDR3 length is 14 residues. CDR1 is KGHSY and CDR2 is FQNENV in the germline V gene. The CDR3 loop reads CASSQAEAVGELFF. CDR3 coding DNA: TGTGCCAGCAGCCAAGCAGAGGCAGTCGGGGAGCTGTTTTTT.

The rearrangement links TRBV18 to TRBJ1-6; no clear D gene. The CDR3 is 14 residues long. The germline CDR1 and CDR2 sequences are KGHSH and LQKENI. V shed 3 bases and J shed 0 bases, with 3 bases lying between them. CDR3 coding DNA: TGTGCCAGCTCACCTAGCTCCTATAATTCACCCCTCCACTTT. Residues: CASSPSSYNSPLHF.

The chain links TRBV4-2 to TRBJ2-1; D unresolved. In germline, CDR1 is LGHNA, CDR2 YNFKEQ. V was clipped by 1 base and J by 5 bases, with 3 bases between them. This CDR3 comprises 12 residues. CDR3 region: CASSQANNEQFF. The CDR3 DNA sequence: TGTGCCAGCAGCCAAGCCAACAATGAGCAGTTCTTC.

CDR3 in DNA: TGTGCCAGTAGTATAGGACAGGGAAAGGGTGAAGCTTTCTTT. Encoded protein: CASSIGQGKGEAFF. The rearrangement joins TRBV19 to TRBJ1-1; 7 bases match TRBD1. V trimming: 1 base; J trimming: 7 bases; junction bases outside the gene matches: 6. The germline CDR1 and CDR2 sequences are LNHDA and SQIVND (reference sequence). There are 14 residues in the CDR3.

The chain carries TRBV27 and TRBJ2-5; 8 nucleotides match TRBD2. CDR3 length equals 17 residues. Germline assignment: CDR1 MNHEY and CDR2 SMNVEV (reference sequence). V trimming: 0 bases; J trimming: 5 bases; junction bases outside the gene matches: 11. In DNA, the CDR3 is TGTGCCAGCAGTTTATCGCCAGGGACTAGTGCTCGGGAGACCCAGTACTTC. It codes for CASSLSPGTSARETQYF.

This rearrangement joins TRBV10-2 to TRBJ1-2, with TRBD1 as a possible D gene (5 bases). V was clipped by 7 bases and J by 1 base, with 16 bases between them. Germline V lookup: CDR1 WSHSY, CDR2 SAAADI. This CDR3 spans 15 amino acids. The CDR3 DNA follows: TGCGCCAGCACTCCAGTCGGAGGGGATAACTATGGCTACACCTTC. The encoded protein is CASTPVGGDNYGYTF.